This TCR beta chain comes out of a study of T cell repertoires in cytomegalovirus infection. Study in general: Epitope selection comprised recently identified HLA-C-restricted CMV epitopes and well-studied HLA-B-restricted CMV epitopes. Shared public TCR beta signatures pointed to both CMV infection and a matching HLA type.

Notes on this clonotype: Its antigen is currently unknown.

Study results and caveats: There were HLA-C-restricted CMV-specific TCR beta clonotypes dominating the ex vivo response.

From the reads, TCRdb called clonotypes with MiXCR, one entry per CDR3 protein. The repertoire holds about 360,000 distinct CDR3 sequences, with about 35% as singletons. This CDR3 has 15 amino acids. V lost 6 bases, J lost 7 bases, and 19 bases lay in between. Germline-derived CDR1 and CDR2 are LNHDA and SQIVND (reference sequence). Source: cultured PBMCs, taken from culture after CMV antigen stimulation. The receptor was isolated from a human donor in good health (CMV status not recorded). Some clones in this sample may be carry-over from other donors' samples. V is TRBV19 and J is TRBJ2-1; D unresolved. The CDR3 coding sequence is TGTGCCAGTAGGATCAGAGGTCTGGAGAAAAATGAGCAGTTCTTC. Amino acid sequence: CASRIRGLEKNEQFF.